This record concerns one TCR beta chain sequence. The CDR3 runs 14 residues. V was clipped by 1 base and J by 7 bases; unmatched bases: 4. Germline assignment: CDR1 MGHRA and CDR2 YSYEKL. The entry originates in a study of blood T cell repertoires in COVID-19. Study context: Sites in the United States, Italy and Spain provided acute and convalescent COVID-19 samples.

Authors' methods: Estimation of nucleated cell counts relied on the amplification of reference gene primers. The assay was immunoSEQ multiplex PCR, and TCRdb's table has in-frame clones only and misses some. V, J and clone size are those of that table, while D and trimming were read from the DNA. The sample yields 80,000 or so clones, approximately 89% seen once. This chain joins TRBV4-1 and TRBJ1-5, with 7 bases that match TRBD1. The sequence came from a woman in her fifties or sixties with acute or convalescent COVID-19. Input material: peripheral blood. The CDR3 sequence is CASSQGGGTQPQHF. CDR3 nucleotide sequence: TGCGCCAGCAGCCAAGGAGGGGGCACGCAGCCCCAGCATTTT.